The 10 T cell receptor beta chains in this list originate from one sample, sequenced in a study of blood T cell repertoires in COVID-19. Assay used: immunoSEQ multiplex PCR; TCRdb lists only in-frame clones, some missing. The sample lists about 220,000 clones, around 90% seen once, with under 15% in the top ten. Sequencing input: PBMCs or T cells enriched from blood (not recorded which). These receptors were taken from a woman in her forties or fifties with acute COVID-19.

The chain combines TRBV7-2 with TRBJ2-7, with TRBD2 matching 8 bases. Germline V gene sequence: CDR1 SGHTA, CDR2 FQGNSA. This CDR3 spans 15 amino acids. J gave up 2 bases and V 5 bases, and 8 bases lay outside the gene matches. The CDR3: CASSQISGATYEQYF. As DNA, the CDR3 is TGTGCCAGCAGCCAGATTAGCGGGGCGACCTACGAGCAGTACTTC.

This chain connects TRBV7-2 to TRBJ2-2; TRBD2 matches at 8 bases. Germline V CDR1 and CDR2: SGHTA, FQGNSA. J lost 5 bases, V lost 4 bases, and 3 bases had no gene match. CDR3 length: 14 amino acids. Here the CDR3 DNA reads TGTGCCAGCAGCTCATCGGGAGGGACCGGGGAGCTGTTTTTT. Translated: CASSSSGGTGELFF.

The gene calls are TRBV19 and TRBJ2-1; TRBD2 aligns across 13 bases. Germline-derived CDR1 and CDR2 are LNHDA and SQIVND (reference sequence). After removal of 3 bases from V and 5 bases from J, the junction contained 1 base not matched to a gene. The CDR3 runs to 15 residues. The CDR3 loop is CASSIGLAGDNEQFF. DNA of the CDR3: TGTGCCAGTAGTATCGGACTAGCGGGAGACAATGAGCAGTTCTTC.

This clone was seen only once. CDR3 coding DNA: TGTGCCAGCAGCCAAACGTCGAGCTCCTACAATGAGCAGTTCTTC. It encodes CASSQTSSSYNEQFF. The chain combines TRBV3-1 (or the pseudogene TRBV3-2) with TRBJ2-1; the D is unclear. The V end lost 2 bases, the J end lost 0 bases, and 8 bases lay between the germline ends. In germline, CDR1 is LGHDT, CDR2 YNNKEL (reference sequence). This CDR3 is 15 amino acids long.

This chain connects TRBV11-2 to TRBJ2-3; D perhaps matches TRBD2 (5 bases). The CDR3 covers 16 residues. Germline V lookup: CDR1 SGHAT, CDR2 FQNNGV. Trimming left V 3 bases short and J 0 bases short, with 13 bases between. The CDR3 spells CASSLDSLHSTDTQYF. The CDR3 bases are TGTGCCAGCAGCTTGGACTCCCTTCATAGCACAGATACGCAGTATTTT.

The chain employs TRBV3-1 (or the pseudogene TRBV3-2) and TRBJ2-3; 9 positions agree with TRBD2. The CDR3 has 16 residues. Germline values: CDR1 LGHDT, CDR2 YNNKEL (reference sequence). Losses at the gene ends were 2 bases for V and 6 bases for J; bases not matched to a gene: 9. For the CDR3, the DNA is TGTGCCAGCAGCCAATTTCCGCGGGAGGGCCCGGATACGCAGTATTTT. This gives the protein CASSQFPREGPDTQYF.

The V call is TRBV13, the J call TRBJ2-1, with 15 positions matching TRBD2. The CDR3 contains 19 residues. J gave up 6 bases and V 5 bases, and 14 bases lay outside the gene matches. Germline V CDR1 and CDR2: PRHDT, FYEKMQ (reference sequence). The CDR3 here is CASSPRTGLAGGPGNEQFF. CDR3 nucleotides: TGTGCCAGCAGCCCTCGGACTGGACTAGCGGGAGGGCCGGGCAATGAGCAGTTCTTC.

This chain uses TRBV6-5 with TRBJ2-7, with no clear D. This CDR3 has 14 residues. Trimming took off 2 bases at V and 0 bases at J, with 8 bases between the two ends. The germline gives CDR1 MNHEY, CDR2 SVGAGI. CDR3 DNA: TGTGCCAGCAGTTACGGAGAGAGCTCCTACGAGCAGTACTTC. Its translation is CASSYGESSYEQYF.

The chain couples TRBV28 to TRBJ2-1, with D unclear. The CDR3 extends over 15 amino acids. Trimming cost V 2 bases and J 6 bases, with 14 bases left between them. From germline, CDR1 is MDHEN and CDR2 SYDVKM. Here the CDR3 DNA reads TGTGCCAGCAGTTTAACCCTTATAGTTCGCAATGAGCAGTTCTTC. Protein: CASSLTLIVRNEQFF.

The CDR3 coding sequence is TGTGCCAGCAGCCGGACAGGGGGCTTAAGGTCTAATGAAAAACTGTTTTTT. Protein product: CASSRTGGLRSNEKLFF. This chain joins TRBV7-9 and TRBJ1-4, with 11 bases fitting TRBD1. Germline-derived CDR1 and CDR2 are SEHNR and FQNEAQ (reference sequence). There are 17 residues in the CDR3. V was pared by 5 bases and J by 3 bases, with 8 bases of the junction left unmatched.